This T cell receptor beta chain was sequenced for a study of T cells in localized non-small cell lung cancer. This clone was found a few times. Its antigen remains unknown. Study results and caveats: Researchers found a median around 58 of the top 100 tumor clones in adjacent lung. Among blood samples, higher T cell density accompanied longer overall survival. T cell clonality was highest in uninvolved adjacent lung, above tumor.

TCRdb keeps only in-frame clones here, not all; method: immunoSEQ multiplex PCR. The sample shows some 2,000 clones, less than 25% of them seen only once. Germline V CDR1 and CDR2: LNHDA, SQIVND (reference sequence). The CDR3 covers 15 residues. J was trimmed by 5 bases and V by 9 bases; bases with no gene match: 10. V gene TRBV19 combines with J gene TRBJ1-1; TRBD1 agrees at 12 bases. The sample consisted of lung tumor tissue, taken before any cancer treatment. The sequence was collected from a woman aged 35-75 years with stage I squamous cell lung carcinoma. The CDR3 region is CASTPGQGARTEAFF. In nucleotides, the CDR3 is TGTGCCAGCACACCGGGACAGGGGGCGCGAACTGAAGCTTTCTTT. Full variable domain (rest looked up from reference TRBV19 and TRBJ1-1): DGGITQSPKYLFRKEGQNVTLSCEQNLNHDAMYWYRQDPGQGLRLIYYSQIVNDFQKGDIAEGYSVSREKKESFPLTVTSAQKNPTAFYLCASTPGQGARTEAFFGQGTRLTVV.